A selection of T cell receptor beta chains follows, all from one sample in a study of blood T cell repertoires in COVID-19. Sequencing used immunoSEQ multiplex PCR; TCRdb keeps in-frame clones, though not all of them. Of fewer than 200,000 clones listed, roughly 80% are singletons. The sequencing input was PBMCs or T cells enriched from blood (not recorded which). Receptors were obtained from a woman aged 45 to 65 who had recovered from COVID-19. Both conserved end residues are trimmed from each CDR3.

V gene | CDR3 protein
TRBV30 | ACPRGHLNTEAF
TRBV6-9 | ASSSMIRLSTEAF
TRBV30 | AWSGSGLAGAADTQY
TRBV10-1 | ASIPETWSNQPQH
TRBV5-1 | ASSSSGTGMFETQY
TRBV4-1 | ASSQGSTGGNTGELF
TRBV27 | ASSTTDRGGHT
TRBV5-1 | ASSYPGTGGRGYT
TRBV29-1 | SVEEGTGGGQPQH
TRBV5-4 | ASSQRQGQETQY
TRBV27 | ASSTLRDRGNEQF
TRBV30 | AWSVGVQPQH
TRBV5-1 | ASSFGSGAAYNEQF
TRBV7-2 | ASSFVGGGNTGELF
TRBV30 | AWSPNPGQTS
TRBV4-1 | ASSQGPWGTASGNTIY
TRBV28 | ASSFDLGGGGGAEAF
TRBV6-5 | ASSYGGLPGNEQF
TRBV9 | ASSADRTNSPLH
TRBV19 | ASSVGRIMNTEAF
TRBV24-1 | ATSDSGGKKGQF
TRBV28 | ASMKLNNEQF
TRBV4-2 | ASSQEGTASNEKLF
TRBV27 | ASSLIHGAGDVKTTEAF
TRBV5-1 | ASSQAVVRNGELF
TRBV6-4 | ASSMAGGPTGELF
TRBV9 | ASSGKELAGQTSTDTQY
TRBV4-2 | ASSQETGQGGEKLF
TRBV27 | ASSLTGLGDTQY
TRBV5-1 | ASSFSQGRGPGAEAF
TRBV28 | ASTIWRGQPQH
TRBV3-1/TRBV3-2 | ASSQDLALPQH
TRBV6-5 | ASSPRGGFTDTQY
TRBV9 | ASSLGGVNTEAF